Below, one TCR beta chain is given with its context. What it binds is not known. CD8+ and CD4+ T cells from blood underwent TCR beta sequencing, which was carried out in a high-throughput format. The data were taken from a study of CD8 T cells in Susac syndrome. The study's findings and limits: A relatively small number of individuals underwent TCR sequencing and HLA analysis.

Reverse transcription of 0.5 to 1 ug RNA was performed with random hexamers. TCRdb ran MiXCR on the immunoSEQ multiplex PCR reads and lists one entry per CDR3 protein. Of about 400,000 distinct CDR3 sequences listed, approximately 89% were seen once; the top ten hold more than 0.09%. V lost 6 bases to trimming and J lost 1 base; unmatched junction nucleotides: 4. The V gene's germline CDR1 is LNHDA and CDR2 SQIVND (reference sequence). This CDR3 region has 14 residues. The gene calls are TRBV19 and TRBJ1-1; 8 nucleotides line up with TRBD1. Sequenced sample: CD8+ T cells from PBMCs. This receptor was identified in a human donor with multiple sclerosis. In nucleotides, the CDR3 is TGTGCCAGTAGCTACAGGGGGGCGAACACTGAAGCTTTCTTT. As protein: CASSYRGANTEAFF.